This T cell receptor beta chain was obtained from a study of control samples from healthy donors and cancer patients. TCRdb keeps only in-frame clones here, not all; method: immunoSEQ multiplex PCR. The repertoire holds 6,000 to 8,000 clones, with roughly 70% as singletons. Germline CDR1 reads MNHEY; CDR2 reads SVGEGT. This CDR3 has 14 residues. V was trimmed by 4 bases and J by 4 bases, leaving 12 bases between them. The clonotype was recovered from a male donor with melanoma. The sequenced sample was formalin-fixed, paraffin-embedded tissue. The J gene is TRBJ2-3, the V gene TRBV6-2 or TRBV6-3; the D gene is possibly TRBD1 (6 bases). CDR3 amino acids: CASSSGAVPDTQYF. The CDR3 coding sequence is TGTGCCAGCAGTTCAGGGGCCGTTCCAGATACGCAGTATTTT.